This T cell receptor (beta chain) derives from a study of blood T cells in healthy people across ages. Overall study findings and caveats: Unsorted PBMC material precluded a definitive naive versus antigen-experienced comparison. Fewer expanded clones and more diversity marked long-lived versus aged donors. From one million sequenced T cells, diversity estimates were lower bounds. Possibly confounding the expanded clonotype changes was the fact that donor CMV status was unknown.

A J-beta primer mix and a sample-barcoded 5' primer were used in a second PCR of roughly 6 to 12 cycles. TCRdb fed the 5' RACE reads into MiXCR, producing one record per CDR3 protein. This sample has 700,000 to 900,000 distinct CDR3 sequences, with approximately 53% found just once. The CDR3 spans 14 residues. Turning to this clonotype: Its target is not known.

The chain has TRBV12-3 or TRBV12-4 and TRBJ2-4; 9 bases agree with TRBD1. The J call may be faulty, since TRBJ2-7 better matches the DNA end. The sequenced sample was blood. The clonotype was recovered from an elderly man in good health. The CDR3 DNA reads TGTGCCAGCATCGCGACCGGGACAGGGCACGAGCAGTACTTC. It specifies CASIATGTGHEQYF.